This T cell receptor (beta chain) was identified in a study of T-cell memory formation after mild COVID-19. Trimming at V came to 0 bases and at J to 0 bases, leaving 2 bases not matched to a gene. Germline assignment: CDR1 MGHRA and CDR2 YSYEKL. CDR3 length: 15 amino acids. TCRdb itself ran the 5' RACE reads through MiXCR, one entry per CDR3 protein. The sample holds 110,000 or so distinct CDR3 sequences, approximately 21% seen once. This clonotype was seen a handful of times. Its matching antigen is unknown. Study-wide findings and caveats: Whether day 37 second-wave clones are SARS-CoV-2-specific was not confirmed. CD4+ contracting clones lay mainly in CM and EM, CD8+ ones in EMRA.

Material: PBMCs or a T cell subset sorted from them (not recorded which). The TCR originated in a man aged 18 to 30 who had mild COVID-19 (a few samples of this study predate the infection). Cell type and time point are not known. This chain joins TRBV4-1 and TRBJ2-7; 7 bases are a match to TRBD1. Here the CDR3 DNA reads TGCGCCAGCAGCCAAGAACAGGGGAGCTCCTACGAGCAGTACTTC. Translated: CASSQEQGSSYEQYF.